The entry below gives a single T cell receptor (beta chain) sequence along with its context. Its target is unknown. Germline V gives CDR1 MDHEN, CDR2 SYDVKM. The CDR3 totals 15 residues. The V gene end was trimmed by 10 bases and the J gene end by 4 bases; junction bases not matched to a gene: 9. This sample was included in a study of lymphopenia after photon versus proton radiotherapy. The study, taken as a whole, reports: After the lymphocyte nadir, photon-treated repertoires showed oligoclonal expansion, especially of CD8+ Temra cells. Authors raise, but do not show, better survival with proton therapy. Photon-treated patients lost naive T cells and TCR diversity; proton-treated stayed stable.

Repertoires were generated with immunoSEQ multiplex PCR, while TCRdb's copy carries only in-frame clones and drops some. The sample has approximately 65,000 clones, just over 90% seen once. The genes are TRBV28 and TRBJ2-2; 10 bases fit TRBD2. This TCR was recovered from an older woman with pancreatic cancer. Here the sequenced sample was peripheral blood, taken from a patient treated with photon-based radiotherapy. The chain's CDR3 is CAIQKLAGSTGELFF. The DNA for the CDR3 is TGTGCCATCCAAAAACTAGCGGGATCCACCGGGGAGCTGTTTTTT.